This passage covers 24 T cell receptor beta chains from one sample sequenced in a study of blood T cell repertoires in COVID-19. Method: immunoSEQ multiplex PCR; TCRdb's copy keeps in-frame clones and lacks some. The data show 130,000 to 150,000 clones, 81% seen once. What was sequenced was peripheral blood. These receptors came from a human donor in a cohort sampled during active COVID-19.

The rearrangement joins TRBV20-1 to TRBJ2-7; 9 nucleotides match TRBD2. V dropped 3 bases and J dropped 2; count of bases not matched to a gene: 11. Germline V CDR1 and CDR2: DFQATT, SNEGSKA (reference sequence). The CDR3 is 16 residues long. The CDR3 DNA reads as TGCAGTGCTAGTTCGGCGACTAGCGGACTCCCCTACGAGCAGTACTTC. Translation: CSASSATSGLPYEQYF.

The chain uses TRBV2 and TRBJ2-2; D unclear. V was clipped by 2 bases and J by 4 bases, with 5 bases between them. Germline V gene data show CDR1 as SNHLY and CDR2 as FYNNEI. The CDR3 loop spans 13 amino acids. The CDR3 DNA sequence: TGTGCCAGCAGTGAATTCGTCACCGGGGAGCTGTTTTTT. Residues: CASSEFVTGELFF.

The rearrangement uses TRBV27 and TRBJ2-7; tentatively, D is TRBD1 (6 bases). This CDR3 has 14 amino acids. CDR1 is MNHEY, CDR2 SMNVEV, per germline (reference sequence). Trimming took off 4 bases at V and 3 bases at J, with 13 bases between the two ends. The DNA for the CDR3 is TGTGCCAGCAGTTATGGGCCCAGGGGCTACGAGCAGTACTTC. This translates into CASSYGPRGYEQYF.

This clone came up once. The chain employs TRBV7-2 and TRBJ2-7, with TRBD1 identical over 7 bases. In germline, CDR1 is SGHTA, CDR2 FQGNSA. The trim removed 6 bases at V and 6 bases at J, leaving 11 bases unmatched. The CDR3 sequence is 14 residues long. The CDR3 DNA reads TGTGCCAGCAGGATACGACAGGGACCCTCCGAGCAGTACTTC. Encoded protein: CASRIRQGPSEQYF.

V usage is TRBV5-5 and J usage is TRBJ2-2; 7 bases agree with TRBD2. Unmatched junction bases numbered 3, after V lost 4 bases and J lost 0 bases. Germline V CDR1 and CDR2: SGHKS, YYEKEE (reference sequence). The CDR3 contains 15 residues. CDR3 coding DNA: TGTGCCAGCAGCATTCTAGCGGCGAACACCGGGGAGCTGTTTTTT. Its protein product is CASSILAANTGELFF.

The chain couples TRBV28 to TRBJ2-1, with 10 bases lining up with TRBD2. Germline CDR1 is MDHEN and CDR2 is SYDVKM. Trimming removed 7 bases from V and 10 bases from J; junction bases left unmatched: 4. The CDR3 totals 12 residues. CDR3 sequence reads: CASNLLAGEQFF. DNA of the CDR3: TGTGCCAGCAACTTACTAGCGGGAGAGCAGTTCTTC.

The rearrangement links TRBV2 to TRBJ2-7; 9 bases are a match to TRBD1. V lost 5 bases to trimming and J lost 2 bases; unmatched junction nucleotides: 4. The CDR3 is made up of 14 amino acids. CDR1 is SNHLY and CDR2 is FYNNEI in the germline V gene. CDR3 coding DNA: TGTGCCAGCAGTATGGACAGGGGTCCCTACGAGCAGTACTTC. This sequence encodes CASSMDRGPYEQYF.

The chain is built from TRBV6-5 and TRBJ2-5; TRBD2 might be the D (6 bases). Germline V gives CDR1 MNHEY, CDR2 SVGAGI. This CDR3 has 14 amino acids. V lost 6 bases and J 5 bases, leaving 16 bases between the germline ends. The chain's CDR3 is CASSPGLEGETQYF. The DNA for the CDR3 is TGTGCCAGCAGCCCCGGTCTGGAGGGGGAGACCCAGTACTTC.

J is TRBJ2-2 and V is TRBV11-3, with TRBD2 as a possible D gene (5 bases). Germline CDR1 SGHNT, CDR2 YENEEA. This CDR3 has 17 amino acids. The V gene lost 5 bases and the J gene lost 0 bases, with 16 bases spanning the gap. DNA for the CDR3: TGTGCCAGCAGCCCGGCGGGCGGCCTCGCGAACACCGGGGAGCTGTTTTTT. The encoded protein is CASSPAGGLANTGELFF. The full variable domain, completed using reference TRBV11-3 and TRBJ2-2, is EAGVVQSPRYKIIEKKQPVAFWCNPISGHNTLYWYLQNLGQGPELLIRYENEEAVDDSQLPKDRFSAERLKGVDSTLKIQPAELGDSAVYLCASSPAGGLANTGELFFGEGSRLTVL.

The chain is built from TRBV6-5 and TRBJ2-3; TRBD2 might be the D (6 bases). CDR3 length: 15 amino acids. The ends were cut back, 5 bases at V and 2 bases at J, with 14 bases in the middle. Germline assignment: CDR1 MNHEY and CDR2 SVGAGI. The CDR3 DNA sequence: TGTGCCAGCAGTCCGGGACTGGCTCACACAGATACGCAGTATTTT. This translates into CASSPGLAHTDTQYF.

This clone was picked up one time. This chain connects TRBV28 to TRBJ1-2; D not certain. This CDR3 spans 14 amino acids. CDR1 MDHEN and CDR2 SYDVKM come from the germline V gene. With 7 bases removed from V and 1 base from J, the gap between germline ends came to 13 bases. The CDR3 DNA reads as TGTGCCAGCATGCGAGGCGGCGATAACTATGGCTACACCTTC. Residues: CASMRGGDNYGYTF.

The chain couples TRBV18 to TRBJ1-1; 7 bases align to TRBD1. CDR1 KGHSH and CDR2 LQKENI come from the germline V gene. The J segment lost 2 bases and the V segment lost 6 bases, leaving 6 bases of the junction unmatched. The CDR3 runs to 14 residues. CDR3 protein: CASSRGTDNTEAFF. CDR3 bases: TGTGCCAGCTCGCGCGGGACAGATAACACTGAAGCTTTCTTT.

The J gene is TRBJ2-7, the V gene TRBV5-1; D is undetermined. The germline V gene encodes CDR1 SGHRS and CDR2 YFSETQ. The CDR3 spans 12 residues. The germline V and J ends were trimmed by 5 bases and 5 bases, with 11 bases remaining between them. CDR3 nucleotides: TGCGCCAGCAGTCCCGAGGCCCACGAGCAGTACTTC. Translated, it gives CASSPEAHEQYF.

This rearrangement joins TRBV6-2 or TRBV6-3 to TRBJ1-2; the D gene is possibly TRBD1 (5 bases). Between the trimmed V and J ends, which lost 6 bases and 6 bases, there was a span of 14 bases. The CDR3 runs 13 residues. Germline loops: CDR1 MNHEY, CDR2 SVGEGT. CDR3 sequence: CASSRRQPHGYTF. The DNA for the CDR3 is TGTGCCAGCAGCCGAAGACAGCCCCATGGCTACACCTTC.

This chain uses TRBV27 with TRBJ2-7; TRBD1 matches at 8 bases. CDR3 size: 13 residues. CDR1 MNHEY and CDR2 SMNVEV come from the germline V gene (reference sequence). The V segment lost 5 bases and the J segment 4 bases; nucleotides outside the gene matches: 4. CDR3 region: CASSPGQGYEQYF. The DNA for the CDR3 is TGTGCCAGCAGTCCAGGACAGGGTTACGAGCAGTACTTC.

This chain links TRBV5-1 with TRBJ2-1, with TRBD2 matching over 15 bases. Losses at the gene ends were 4 bases for V and 6 bases for J; bases not matched to a gene: 5. This CDR3 comprises 16 residues. Germline values: CDR1 SGHRS, CDR2 YFSETQ. The CDR3: CASSKMGLAGGNEQFF. The CDR3 DNA is TGCGCCAGCAGCAAAATGGGACTAGCGGGAGGCAATGAGCAGTTCTTC.

The chain has TRBV4-2 and TRBJ2-7; 12 bases match TRBD2. In germline, CDR1 is LGHNA, CDR2 YNFKEQ. The CDR3 loop spans 16 amino acids. Losses at the gene ends were 3 bases for V and 4 bases for J; bases not matched to a gene: 7. The CDR3 is CASSQGLTSGRYEQYF. For the CDR3, the DNA is TGTGCCAGCAGCCAGGGGCTAACTAGCGGGAGGTACGAGCAGTACTTC.

The V and J genes are TRBV25-1 and TRBJ2-7, with D maybe TRBD2 (6 bases). CDR1 is MGHDK and CDR2 is SYGVNS in the germline V gene. Trimming pared 1 base from V and 2 bases from J, leaving 9 bases between. The CDR3 is 14 residues long. This CDR3 is CASSEFGGPYEQYF. The CDR3 coding sequence is TGTGCCAGCAGTGAATTCGGGGGACCCTACGAGCAGTACTTC.

The V and J genes are TRBV18 and TRBJ2-1; TRBD1 matches 7 bases. Germline V gives CDR1 KGHSH, CDR2 LQKENI. V trimming: 8 bases; J trimming: 7 bases; junction bases outside the gene matches: 8. This CDR3 region has 13 residues. The CDR3 region is CASASTGENEQFF. The CDR3 DNA sequence: TGTGCCAGCGCCTCTACAGGGGAGAATGAGCAGTTCTTC. The full variable domain, rest sourced from reference TRBV18 and TRBJ2-1, is NAGVMQNPRHLVRRRGQEARLRCSPMKGHSHVYWYRQLPEEGLKFMVYLQKENIIDESGMPKERFSAEFPKEGPSILRIQQVVRGDSAAYFCASASTGENEQFFGPGTRLTVL.

V usage is TRBV4-1 and J usage is TRBJ2-1, with a tentative D call TRBD2 (5 bases). CDR1 and CDR2 from the germline V gene are MGHRA and YSYEKL. Trimming removed 3 bases from V and 7 bases from J, with 10 bases in between. The CDR3 length is 13 residues. CDR3 in amino acids: CASSHLEGNEQFF. DNA of the CDR3: TGCGCCAGCAGCCATCTAGAGGGTAATGAGCAGTTCTTC.

This clone came up a few times. The gene calls are TRBV19 and TRBJ2-7; maybe TRBD1 (6 bases). The germline V and J ends were trimmed by 6 bases and 2 bases, with 20 bases remaining between them. The CDR3 loop spans 16 amino acids. The germline CDR1 and CDR2 sequences are LNHDA and SQIVND (reference sequence). Here the CDR3 DNA reads TGTGCCAGTAGCCCCTCAACAGGGAGCGATACCTACGAGCAGTACTTC. Its protein is CASSPSTGSDTYEQYF.

The rearrangement links TRBV7-3 to TRBJ2-1; perhaps TRBD2 as D (6 bases). Per germline, CDR1 SGHTA and CDR2 FQGTGA. CDR3 length: 13 amino acids. The ends were cut back, 5 bases at V and 3 bases at J, with 8 bases in the middle. The CDR3 spells CASSTGSYNEQFF. The CDR3 nucleotides read TGTGCCAGCAGCACCGGGAGCTACAATGAGCAGTTCTTC.

V is TRBV27 and J is TRBJ1-4, with 7 positions matching TRBD1. Unmatched junction bases numbered 9, after V lost 0 bases and J lost 8 bases. Per the germline V gene, CDR1 is MNHEY and CDR2 is SMNVEV (reference sequence). CDR3 length equals 16 residues. The CDR3 region is CASSLSTTGVGEKLFF. The CDR3, as DNA: TGTGCCAGCAGTTTATCTACAACAGGGGTGGGGGAAAAACTGTTTTTT.

The chain carries TRBV19 and TRBJ2-1; 8 bases fit TRBD2. The junction had 13 bases not matched to a gene; V was cut back by 10 bases and J by 2 bases. CDR1 and CDR2 (germline): LNHDA, SQIVND (reference sequence). The CDR3 is 16 amino acids. DNA of the CDR3: TGTGCCACCGGAACAAGCGGGAGTGGGACCTACAATGAGCAGTTCTTC. Amino acid sequence: CATGTSGSGTYNEQFF.